This TCR beta chain emerged from a study of radiotherapy plus CTLA-4 blockade in lung cancer. Study at large: In approximately 17% of patients, objective responses were seen; roughly 30% had disease control.

Chemo-refractory metastatic non-small-cell lung cancer patients received focal radiation with ipilimumab CTLA-4 blockade. Trimming pared 1 base from V and 2 bases from J, leaving 4 bases between. This CDR3 spans 12 amino acids. Germline CDR1 is SGHRS and CDR2 is YFSETQ. On this clone itself: Its antigen remains unidentified.

Overall study results and limits: Subsequent to radiotherapy plus ipilimumab, tumor-derived TCR clones underwent expansion in blood. Reports state that early shifts in blood T cell clones, with interferon-beta, best predicted response.

Assay: immunoSEQ multiplex PCR; the TCRdb copy retains only in-frame clones and omits some. The sample consists of about 87,000 clones, around 87% of them appearing once. This material consisted of peripheral blood, taken from a patient treated with radiotherapy plus ipilimumab. The chain links TRBV5-1 to TRBJ2-7; D gene ambiguous. The source of this sequence is a human donor with non-small cell lung cancer that progressed on radiotherapy plus ipilimumab. In DNA form, the CDR3 reads TGCGCCAGCAGCTTGTTCGCCTACGAGCAGTACTTC. Its translation: CASSLFAYEQYF.